The subject of this entry is one TCR beta chain. Its specificity is unknown. This sample is part of a study of T-cell memory formation after mild COVID-19. Study background: TCR clusters largely stayed donor specific.

Broader study findings: CD8+ contracting clones occupied EMRA, while CD4+ ones occupied mainly CM and EM.

MiXCR was run by TCRdb on the 5' RACE reads, yielding one entry per CDR3 protein. Among fewer than 550,000 distinct CDR3 sequences listed, approximately 20% were seen once. After removal of 0 bases from V and 7 bases from J, the junction contained 10 bases not matched to a gene. Germline assignment: CDR1 GTSNPN and CDR2 SVGIG (reference sequence). The CDR3 consists of 16 residues. The TCR originated in an adult woman who had mild COVID-19 (a few samples of this study predate the infection). Cell type and time point are not known. What was sequenced was PBMCs or a T cell subset sorted from them (not recorded which). The chain carries TRBV30 and TRBJ2-4; 9 bases line up with TRBD2. The CDR3 DNA reads TGTGCCTGGAGTGTACGGGTTAGCGGGGGTTGGAACATTCAGTACTTC. It yields the protein CAWSVRVSGGWNIQYF.